This TCR beta chain was sequenced for a study of Ad26.COV2.S vaccination and SARS-CoV-2 variants. Using immunoSEQ multiplex PCR, the repertoire was profiled, and TCRdb retains in-frame clones only, with some absent. The sample has around 300,000 clones, approximately 90% seen once; the top ten hold 5%. Treatment defined: some 20 received Ad26.COV2.S at low or high dose, single or two shots; about 5 received placebo; per-sample allocation not given. Repertoires come from day 63 after the first vaccine or placebo injection. The CDR3 runs to 17 residues. The V segment lost 4 bases and the J segment 4 bases; nucleotides outside the gene matches: 8. Germline CDR1 and CDR2: KGHDR and SFDVKD.

The TCR was taken from a person aged 18-60 years who received the Ad26.COV2.S COVID-19 vaccine or a placebo. This sequence joins TRBV24-1 and TRBJ2-4, with 11 bases aligning to TRBD1. Sequences were derived from peripheral blood, sampled in a trial of Ad26.COV2.S vaccine versus placebo. CDR3 protein: CATSESPGQGGKNIQYF. CDR3 DNA: TGTGCCACCAGTGAAAGCCCGGGACAGGGGGGAAAAAACATTCAGTACTTC.